This T cell receptor (beta chain) was sequenced during a study of response to subunit inactivated influenza vaccine. The V gene's germline CDR1 is LGHNA and CDR2 YSLEER. With 4 bases clipped from V and 8 bases from J, the junction kept 7 bases outside the gene matches. The CDR3 consists of 13 residues. Study-wide results and limits: Authors suggested few new T cells are recruited by each seasonal influenza vaccination.

This clonotype occurred a few times. Its antigen remains unidentified. TCRdb fed the RT-PCR reads into MiXCR, producing one record per CDR3 protein. The profile covers some 500,000 distinct CDR3 sequences, with about 15% appearing a single time and approximately 3% taken by the ten largest. Sequencing was performed on CD4+ T cells sorted from PBMCs, taken roughly 24 months after vaccination. The gene calls are TRBV4-3 and TRBJ1-1; 7 positions match TRBD1. The sequence came from a man between 50 and 69 years old who received an inactivated influenza vaccine. In DNA form, the CDR3 reads TGCGCCAGCAGCCGCATAGACAGGGTCGAAGCTTTCTTT. This encodes CASSRIDRVEAFF.